A single T cell receptor (beta chain) is shown here with its context. Each cDNA got a UMI-containing oligo ligated at its 3' end. First-round PCR used 3 to 4 cycles and beta primers RC1.1 and RC1.2 covering TRBC1 and TRBC2. Via MiXCR, TCRdb re-called the UMI-ligation and nested PCR reads, giving one row per CDR3 protein. The sample lists 39,000 or so distinct CDR3 sequences, about 18% occurring once. This sample was taken from a study of quantifying T cell responses using KT2 cells. The wider study: TCR alpha and beta constant-region primers primed reverse transcription of RNA.

From germline, CDR1 is SGHTA and CDR2 FQGNSA. The CDR3 runs 14 residues. The trim removed 4 bases at V and 2 bases at J, leaving 2 bases unmatched. The sequenced sample was PBMCs spiked with cells of the T cell clone KT2. V is TRBV7-2 and J is TRBJ2-3, with TRBD1 matching over 8 bases. The receptor comes from a human donor. The DNA of the CDR3 is TGTGCCAGCAGCTCGGGACAGGTCACAGATACGCAGTATTTT. Encoded protein: CASSSGQVTDTQYF.